This note documents a single TCR beta chain sequence. What it binds is unknown. The record originates from a study of CD8+ T cells in alopecia areata. Sequencing used cDNA as its template, made by extracting RNA and reverse transcribing it. Some clones are missing from TCRdb's copy, which holds only in-frame ones; the method was immunoSEQ multiplex PCR. This table has some 20,000 clones, roughly two thirds appearing once. Five or six patients had their CD4+ cells sorted into CD25+CD127- cells. Regarding the study as a whole: Scalp samples also yield sequences from resident alphabeta T cells of normal skin. Unlike in mice, where it was clearer, TCR sharing across patients was less clear, possibly HLA-related.

The CDR3 runs to 14 residues. Germline V gene data show CDR1 as SGHRS and CDR2 as YFSETQ. The ends were cut back, 0 bases at V and 0 bases at J, with 5 bases in the middle. Sequences were obtained from CD4+ Tregs sorted from blood. The receptor's source is a human donor with alopecia areata. V gene TRBV5-1 combines with J gene TRBJ2-3; D remains unclear. In nucleotides, the CDR3 is TGCGCCAGCAGCTTGGGACTGAGCACAGATACGCAGTATTTT. Its translation is CASSLGLSTDTQYF.